The next 3 T cell receptor beta chains were all read from a single sample in a study of post-analysis software for immune sequencing data. Study-wide points: Patients had higher frequencies than controls of a few TRBV segments, including TRBV5-6, TRBV5-1 and TRBV20-1.

Libraries were made from TCR beta cDNA, and they carried unique molecular identifiers. TCRdb itself ran the PCR reads through MiXCR, one entry per CDR3 protein. The sample shows about 500,000 distinct CDR3 sequences, 40% to 55% of them seen only once. For these TCRs, the target antigens are not known. The sample consisted of blood. The source of these receptors is a girl aged 5-17 years with multiple sclerosis.

This chain uses TRBV29-1 with TRBJ2-1; the D call may be TRBD1 or TRBD2 (6 bases each). Germline loops: CDR1 SQVTM, CDR2 ANQGSEA. Trimming took 8 bases from V and 5 from J, leaving 13 bases between them. The CDR3 is 12 amino acids. The CDR3 protein is CSFGGHDNEQFF. The CDR3 DNA follows: TGCAGCTTCGGGGGCCACGACAATGAGCAGTTCTTC.

The J gene is TRBJ2-4, the V gene TRBV5-1; D is unclear. The J call could be wrong; TRBJ2-7 is a better fit for the DNA end. This CDR3 contains 14 residues. The V gene's germline CDR1 is SGHRS and CDR2 YFSETQ. CDR3 amino acids: CASSRTPGTYEQYF. CDR3 bases: TGCGCCAGCTCTAGGACGCCCGGAACCTACGAGCAGTACTTC.

This clonotype was seen only once. The chain employs TRBV10-3 and TRBJ2-1, with 7 bases that match TRBD1. Germline V gene sequence: CDR1 ENHRY, CDR2 SYGVKD. With V trimmed by 11 bases and J by 5 bases, 6 bases remained unmatched. The CDR3 sequence is 12 residues long. For the CDR3, the DNA is TGTGCCGCCGGGACAGACCACAATGAGCAGTTCTTC. Its translation is CAAGTDHNEQFF.